Listed below are T cell receptor beta chains from one sample, sequenced in a study of T cell responses to AZD1222 COVID-19 vaccine. This table comes from immunoSEQ multiplex PCR, and its TCRdb copy is limited to in-frame clones, with some not included. The sample has 200,000 to 250,000 clones; about 94% are singletons. The sequencing used peripheral blood, collected 28 days after the second dose of the MenACWY control vaccine. These receptors were obtained from an adult who received the MenACWY meningococcal vaccine as a control. Each CDR3 is given with its conserved first and last residue. The order of the fields is D gene, clone size, J gene, V gene, CDR3 protein, CDR3 DNA. D genes are given only for firm matches. Clone size is shown for a subset of rows, as once, few, many or a class of expanded clone.

>NA|NA|TRBJ2-7|TRBV9
CASSVGPTGPYEQYF
TGTGCCAGCAGCGTAGGCCCAACAGGGCCCTACGAGCAGTACTTC
>TRBD1|once|TRBJ1-1|TRBV18
CASSPSGGTEAFF
TGTGCCAGCTCACCATCAGGGGGCACTGAAGCTTTCTTT
>TRBD2|NA|TRBJ2-3|TRBV7-6
CASKRDSNTDTQYF
TGTGCCAGCAAGCGGGACTCGAACACAGATACGCAGTATTTT
>TRBD2|NA|TRBJ2-7|TRBV11-2
CASRLAASGSFYEQYF
TGTGCCAGCAGGTTAGCGGCTAGCGGGAGTTTCTACGAGCAGTACTTC
>NA|NA|TRBJ2-7|TRBV30
CAWMLGYEQYF
TGTGCCTGGATGTTAGGCTACGAGCAGTACTTC
>NA|NA|TRBJ2-7|TRBV7-9
CASSPKRRAGDEQYF
TGTGCCAGCAGCCCGAAAAGAAGGGCCGGGGACGAGCAGTACTTC
>NA|NA|TRBJ2-5|TRBV3-1/TRBV3-2
CASSQAQVAETQYF
TGTGCCAGCAGCCAAGCTCAGGTAGCAGAGACCCAGTACTTC
>NA|NA|TRBJ2-3|TRBV2
CASSGQRIKSTDTQYF
TGTGCCAGCAGTGGGCAGCGGATCAAGAGCACAGATACGCAGTATTTT
>TRBD1|NA|TRBJ2-7|TRBV28
CASRNPGQGYEQYF
TGTGCCAGCAGGAACCCGGGACAGGGGTACGAGCAGTACTTC
>TRBD1|NA|TRBJ1-2|TRBV3-1/TRBV3-2
CASSPTTGRYGYTF
TGTGCCAGCAGCCCCACGACAGGGCGTTATGGCTACACCTTC
>TRBD1|NA|TRBJ2-5|TRBV2
CASSVRTGGRETQYF
TGTGCCAGCAGTGTGAGGACAGGGGGCCGGGAGACCCAGTACTTC
>NA|NA|TRBJ2-1|TRBV28
CASTSDLGSSYNEQFF
TGTGCCAGCACCTCCGATTTGGGGAGCTCCTACAATGAGCAGTTCTTC
>TRBD1|once|TRBJ2-1|TRBV28
CASSRTGGDEQFF
TGTGCCAGCAGTCGGACAGGAGGCGATGAGCAGTTCTTC
>TRBD1|NA|TRBJ2-7|TRBV11-1
CASSPVGTGTYEQYF
TGTGCCAGCAGCCCGGTAGGGACAGGGACCTACGAGCAGTACTTC
>NA|NA|TRBJ2-2|TRBV19
CASSIEGTGELFF
TGTGCCAGTAGTATAGAGGGGACCGGGGAGCTGTTTTTT
>NA|NA|TRBJ2-2|TRBV3-1/TRBV3-2
CASRDIGELFF
TGTGCCAGCAGGGATATCGGGGAGCTGTTTTTT
>TRBD2|once|TRBJ2-7|TRBV28
CASSFRLAGEGQYF
TGTGCCAGCAGTTTTCGGCTAGCGGGAGAAGGGCAGTACTTC
>NA|once|TRBJ2-4|TRBV7-9
CASSLEGGLAKNIQYF
TGTGCCAGCAGCTTAGAGGGTGGGCTGGCCAAAAACATTCAGTACTTC
>TRBD1|NA|TRBJ2-7|TRBV5-6
CASRSWDSRYEQYF
TGTGCCAGCAGATCCTGGGACAGTAGGTACGAGCAGTACTTC
>NA|NA|TRBJ1-6|TRBV13
CASSPGGGSYNSPLHF
TGTGCCAGCAGCCCAGGCGGGGGCTCCTATAATTCACCCCTCCACTTT
>NA|NA|TRBJ2-5|TRBV29-1
CSGRTVAETQYF
TGCAGCGGGAGGACAGTGGCAGAGACCCAGTACTTC
>TRBD2|NA|TRBJ2-2|TRBV5-6
CASSLSVAGGTGELFF
TGTGCCAGCAGCTTGTCGGTAGCGGGAGGGACCGGGGAGCTGTTTTTT
>NA|NA|TRBJ2-7|TRBV19
CASSIMVGYEQYF
TGTGCCAGTAGTATTATGGTAGGCTACGAGCAGTACTTC
>NA|NA|TRBJ1-6|TRBV2
CASGPPTSSYNSPLHF
TGTGCCAGCGGGCCTCCGACCAGCTCCTATAATTCACCCCTCCACTTT
>NA|NA|TRBJ1-5|TRBV28
CASSPAGEGVYSNQPQHF
TGTGCCAGCAGCCCCGCGGGGGAGGGAGTTTATAGCAATCAGCCCCAGCATTTT
>TRBD2|NA|TRBJ2-1|TRBV5-1
CASRAGGLVNEQFF
TGCGCCAGCAGAGCGGGAGGGTTGGTAAATGAGCAGTTCTTC
>NA|NA|TRBJ1-4|TRBV2
CASSPAGGIGRKLFF
TGTGCCAGCAGTCCCGCTGGAGGGATCGGCCGAAAACTGTTTTTT
>TRBD1|NA|TRBJ1-2|TRBV27
CASSFGTDYGYTF
TGTGCCAGCAGTTTCGGGACAGACTATGGCTACACCTTC
>NA|NA|TRBJ2-3|TRBV5-1
CASSLAVQGTDTQYF
TGCGCCAGCAGCTTGGCGGTGCAGGGCACAGATACGCAGTATTTT
>NA|NA|TRBJ1-6|TRBV6-5
CASSYSSGSPLHF
TGTGCCAGCAGTTACTCGTCCGGTTCACCCCTCCACTTT
>TRBD1|NA|TRBJ2-1|TRBV9
CASSDQGVDYNEQFF
TGTGCCAGCAGCGATCAGGGGGTAGACTACAATGAGCAGTTCTTC
>TRBD2|NA|TRBJ2-7|TRBV29-1
CSVVAGGGYEQYF
TGCAGCGTCGTAGCGGGAGGGGGCTACGAGCAGTACTTC
>TRBD2|once|TRBJ2-7|TRBV12-3/TRBV12-4
CASSSRDYYEQYF
TGTGCCAGCAGTTCCAGGGACTACTACGAGCAGTACTTC
>NA|NA|TRBJ2-1|TRBV18
CASSPPAGLNEQFF
TGTGCCAGCTCACCACCCGCAGGGCTCAATGAGCAGTTCTTC
>NA|NA|TRBJ2-4|TRBV3-1/TRBV3-2
CASSQDLGNIQYF
TGTGCCAGCAGCCAAGATCTTGGGAACATTCAGTACTTC
>NA|NA|TRBJ2-1|TRBV27
CASSSDYYNEQFF
TGTGCCAGCAGTTCCGACTACTACAATGAGCAGTTCTTC
>NA|NA|TRBJ2-7|TRBV6-8
CASSSSSYEQYF
TGTGCCAGCAGTTCGAGCTCCTACGAGCAGTACTTC
>NA|NA|TRBJ1-5|TRBV28
CASITSGAGESNQPQHF
TGTGCCAGCATCACATCCGGGGCCGGCGAAAGCAATCAGCCCCAGCATTTT
>NA|NA|TRBJ1-1|TRBV9
CASSETLGGTEAFF
TGTGCCAGCAGCGAGACGTTGGGGGGGACTGAAGCTTTCTTT
>TRBD2|NA|TRBJ2-3|TRBV5-1
CASSLAGVSTDTQYF
TGCGCCAGCAGCCTAGCGGGAGTGAGCACAGATACGCAGTATTTT
>NA|NA|TRBJ2-1|TRBV28
CASTEISSNEQFF
TGTGCCAGCACCGAGATTAGCAGCAATGAGCAGTTCTTC
>TRBD1|NA|TRBJ2-7|TRBV7-3
CASSLTGGYEQYF
TGTGCCAGCAGCCTCACAGGGGGCTACGAGCAGTACTTC
>NA|NA|TRBJ2-2|TRBV2
CASSRLHRELFF
TGTGCCAGCAGCCGCCTCCATCGGGAGCTGTTTTTT
>NA|NA|TRBJ2-7|TRBV28
CASSLPRVIQDEQYF
TGTGCCAGCAGTTTACCCCGGGTCATTCAGGACGAGCAGTACTTC
>TRBD2|once|TRBJ2-1|TRBV7-8
CASSYLAGGSYNEQFF
TGTGCCAGCAGCTACCTAGCGGGGGGCAGTTACAATGAGCAGTTCTTC
>TRBD1|NA|TRBJ1-2|TRBV28
CASRSDAGQGIYGYTF
TGTGCCAGCAGATCCGACGCGGGACAGGGGATTTATGGCTACACCTTC
>NA|NA|TRBJ1-4|TRBV4-1
CASSRAQSEKLFF
TGCGCCAGCAGCCGGGCTCAGAGTGAAAAACTGTTTTTT